This entry lists 14 T cell receptor beta chains sequenced from one sample in a study of shared T cell receptors in the human thymus. The assay was immunoSEQ multiplex PCR, and TCRdb's table has in-frame clones only and misses some. The repertoire holds hundreds of thousands of clones, with 78% as singletons. The same sample was also studied in work on human thymus T cells.

Sequencing used thymocytes. These receptors were taken from a boy under two years old with a congenital heart defect.

This chain uses TRBV4-2 with TRBJ2-1, with 8 bases matching TRBD2. CDR3 size: 18 residues. Germline V gene data show CDR1 as LGHNA and CDR2 as YNFKEQ. V shed 0 bases and J 7 bases; nucleotides not matched to a gene: 14. CDR3 protein: CASSQDIQRETPGNEQFF. The DNA of the CDR3 is TGTGCCAGCAGCCAAGATATCCAGCGGGAGACCCCTGGGAATGAGCAGTTCTTC.

The genes are TRBV27 and TRBJ2-1; 7 nucleotides align to TRBD1. The V and J ends lost 3 bases and 2 bases, in that order; junction bases with no gene match: 4. The CDR3 runs to 15 residues. CDR1 and CDR2 (germline): MNHEY, SMNVEV (reference sequence). This chain's CDR3 is CASSFHRGTYNEQFF. For the CDR3, the DNA is TGTGCCAGCAGTTTTCACAGGGGCACCTACAATGAGCAGTTCTTC.

V is TRBV6-5 and J is TRBJ1-2; the match to TRBD1 covers 10 bases. This CDR3 is 14 amino acids long. V lost 4 bases to trimming and J lost 4 bases; unmatched junction nucleotides: 3. The germline CDR1 and CDR2 sequences are MNHEY and SVGAGI. Written as DNA, the CDR3 is TGTGCCAGCAGTTCGACAGGGGGCGGCTATGGCTACACCTTC. Its translation is CASSSTGGGYGYTF.

V and J are TRBV19 and TRBJ1-1; D might be TRBD1 (6 bases). Per the germline V gene, CDR1 is LNHDA and CDR2 is SQIVND (reference sequence). V was cut by 6 bases and J by 6 bases, with 20 bases left in between. The CDR3 totals 15 residues. The CDR3: CASSQNRAGGAEAFF. The CDR3 DNA reads as TGTGCCAGTAGCCAAAACAGGGCTGGGGGTGCTGAAGCTTTCTTT.

The table lists this clone with a few counts. The chain recombines TRBV10-1 with TRBJ2-7; D is unclear. CDR1 and CDR2 from the germline V gene are WNHNN and SYGVQD (reference sequence). There are 15 residues in the CDR3. Trimming took off 4 bases at V and 6 bases at J, with 19 bases between the two ends. The DNA of the CDR3 is TGCGCCAGCAGTGGACCGGGTCTTAGGAGCCCCGAGCAGTACTTC. Its translation is CASSGPGLRSPEQYF.

The chain combines TRBV5-6 with TRBJ2-3, with 8 bases identical to TRBD1. The trim removed 4 bases at V and 3 bases at J, leaving 13 bases unmatched. The CDR3 totals 17 residues. Germline loops: CDR1 SGHDT, CDR2 YYEEEE. The CDR3 here is CASSPQDRAIVTDTQYF. CDR3 nucleotide sequence: TGTGCCAGCAGCCCCCAGGACAGGGCAATTGTGACAGATACGCAGTATTTT.

The V call is TRBV11-3, the J call TRBJ2-7; 7 nucleotides match TRBD1. Unmatched junction bases numbered 6, after V lost 1 base and J lost 6 bases. CDR3 length: 14 amino acids. CDR1 SGHNT and CDR2 YENEEA come from the germline V gene. The CDR3 DNA reads TGTGCCAGCAGCTTAGCCCATCCAGGGGGCGAGCAGTACTTC. Its translation is CASSLAHPGGEQYF.

This chain joins TRBV2 and TRBJ2-7; 9 positions match TRBD2. J gave up 6 bases and V 7 bases, and 4 bases lay outside the gene matches. CDR3 length: 12 amino acids. CDR1 and CDR2 (germline): SNHLY, FYNNEI. The CDR3 protein is CASTSTSGEQYF. Written as DNA, the CDR3 is TGTGCCAGCACTTCGACTAGCGGCGAGCAGTACTTC. The full variable domain, completed using reference TRBV2 and TRBJ2-7, is EPEVTQTPSHQVTQMGQEVILRCVPISNHLYFYWYRQILGQKVEFLVSFYNNEISEKSEIFDDQFSVERPDGSNFTLKIRSTKLEDSAMYFCASTSTSGEQYFGPGTRLTVT.

The V and J genes are TRBV11-2 and TRBJ2-7; TRBD1 agrees at 9 bases. J gave up 2 bases and V 6 bases, and 11 bases lay outside the gene matches. Germline lookup yields CDR1 SGHAT and CDR2 FQNNGV. The CDR3 is made up of 16 amino acids. This CDR3 reads CASRLSIRTGAYEQYF. Here the CDR3 DNA reads TGTGCCAGCAGACTATCCATAAGGACAGGGGCCTACGAGCAGTACTTC.

In this sample, this clone turned up once. The chain uses TRBV2 and TRBJ2-7; the D gene is possibly TRBD2 (5 bases). Deletions cut 0 bases from V and 6 bases from J, with 6 bases between. This CDR3 contains 12 residues. Germline CDR1 reads SNHLY; CDR2 reads FYNNEI. The CDR3 loop reads CASSEAGSEQYF. The CDR3 bases are TGTGCCAGCAGTGAAGCGGGGAGCGAGCAGTACTTC.

The CDR3 nucleotides read TGTGCCACCAGCAGAGAGACTAGCGGGCCCACCTACGAGCAGTACTTC. It specifies CATSRETSGPTYEQYF. V is TRBV15 and J is TRBJ2-7; TRBD2 agrees at 10 bases. V was clipped by 0 bases and J by 2 bases; unmatched bases: 4. Germline-derived CDR1 and CDR2 are LNHNV and YYDKDF (reference sequence). The CDR3 is 16 residues long.

V and J are TRBV10-3 and TRBJ2-2; 8 bases fit TRBD2. CDR1 is ENHRY and CDR2 is SYGVKD in the germline V gene. The CDR3 covers 19 residues. Trimming removed 7 bases from V and 4 bases from J; junction bases left unmatched: 20. CDR3 in amino acids: CAITEPNTSGANSTGELFF. In DNA form, the CDR3 reads TGTGCCATCACCGAACCTAATACTAGCGGAGCAAACTCCACCGGGGAGCTGTTTTTT.

The chain carries TRBV6-7 and TRBJ2-7; 10 nucleotides line up with TRBD2. TRBV6-7 counts as an open reading frame of uncertain function. J lost 6 bases, V lost 1 base, and 18 bases had no gene match. CDR3 length: 19 amino acids. CDR3 sequence: CASSYFPLTHQREGCEQYF. CDR3 nucleotide sequence: TGTGCCAGCAGTTACTTCCCTCTAACTCATCAGCGGGAGGGGTGCGAGCAGTACTTC.

The chain couples TRBV14 to TRBJ2-7; 8 positions agree with TRBD1. Germline V gene data show CDR1 as SGHDN and CDR2 as FVKESK. The CDR3 runs 14 residues. Unmatched junction bases numbered 4, after V lost 2 bases and J lost 4 bases. CDR3 residues: CASSQLRQGYEQYF. The CDR3 DNA follows: TGTGCCAGCAGCCAACTTCGACAGGGGTACGAGCAGTACTTC.